The clone carrying this T cell receptor (beta chain) has just one count. Its cognate antigen is unknown. Germline V CDR1 and CDR2: LNHDA, SQIVND (reference sequence). V shed 5 bases and J shed 2 bases, with 17 bases lying between them. The CDR3 runs 16 residues. This sample was taken from a study of T cells in localized non-small cell lung cancer. Study outcomes and limitations: Out of the top 100 tumor clones, a median around 57 were seen in adjacent lung. Uninvolved adjacent lung showed the highest T cell clonality, exceeding tumor. Higher blood T cell density tracked longer overall survival.

Sequencing was performed with immunoSEQ multiplex PCR; in TCRdb, only in-frame clones are kept and a portion is missing. In the table there are about 760 clones, approximately 25% of which are singletons. The rearrangement joins TRBV19 to TRBJ2-3; D call uncertain. Specimen: lung tumor tissue, collected before any cancer treatment. The clonotype originates from a male donor at least 60 years old with stage III squamous cell lung carcinoma. The CDR3 nucleotides read TGTGCCAGTAGTGACGACCGAAAAATCCTCACAGATACGCAGTATTTT. Translated, it gives CASSDDRKILTDTQYF. Looking up the rest from reference TRBV19 and TRBJ2-3 gives the full variable domain: DGGITQSPKYLFRKEGQNVTLSCEQNLNHDAMYWYRQDPGQGLRLIYYSQIVNDFQKGDIAEGYSVSREKKESFPLTVTSAQKNPTAFYLCASSDDRKILTDTQYFGPGTRLTVL.